This TCR beta chain was recorded in a study of T cells in Graves' hyperthyroidism and ophthalmopathy (dated by TCRdb to 2018 to 2020). Concerning the study at large: Peripheral blood was collected at initial diagnosis, before any treatment. To identify distinguishing TCR V-J signatures, a discovery cohort of some 99 patients was used, comprising 43 with Graves' ophthalmopathy and some 60 with stable Graves' hyperthyroidism. Prospective prediction of ophthalmopathy was tested in an independent validation cohort consisting of fewer than 20 hyperthyroidism patients and more than 15 patients who later progressed to ophthalmopathy. The 75 to 100 discovery patients were divided at random into training and test sets in a 7:3 ratio. Thyroid tissue and blood T-cell repertoires from about six Graves' hyperthyroidism patients were also compared in the study. Once sampling was done, hyperthyroidism patients were given methimazole at a starting dose of 30 mg daily, whereas ophthalmopathy patients were given high-dose intravenous methylprednisolone. According to the paper, TCR Vbeta CDR3 sequencing was carried out on approximately 140 peripheral blood samples, which came from fewer than 50 ophthalmopathy, approximately 72 hyperthyroidism and about 17 progressor patients.

The TCR beta CDR3 regions were amplified from the RNA transcripts. The TCR CDR3 was subjected to a first round of RT-PCR using the HTBI primer set and the Qiagen OneStep RT-PCR kit. The libraries were constructed in a second round of multiplex PCR and then size-selected and purified. Paired-end sequencing of the libraries was performed with 100 bp reads on an Illumina HiSeq2000. Turning to the authors' computational methods: SOAPnuke was used to process the raw data, throwing out any read that contained adapters or uncalled bases, had a mean Phred below 15, or lacked an exact constant-primer or identifier match. High-quality paired reads were merged using COPE v1.2.5, and each unique nucleotide sequence was defined as a clonotype. MiTCR v1.1 was used to align clonotypes to the IMGT TRBV, TRBD and TRBJ reference segments. The analysis was restricted to V-J combinations with a frequency above 0.0001, which together covered 99% to 99.2% of the repertoires. The TCS score was defined as F50 (clonal expansion) divided by E x V (chaos), with BLOSUM62-based TCRdist calculated between CDR3 peptides within each V-J. Welch's t-statistics and random forest reduced around 510 V-J features to 13, which were used in a naive Bayes classifier (R e1071). The similarity between thyroid and blood repertoires was quantified using the Morisita-Horn index. TCRdb trimmed the raw reads at Q25, called clones with MiXCR and kept productive beta chains. Identical CDR3 protein sequences are pooled into one entry, listed with their most common genes and DNA. TCRdb, not the original authors, processed these V and J calls. For this sample there are just under 750,000 distinct CDR3 sequences; roughly 32% appear just once. Approximately 31% of the sample is taken by the ten largest.

Stable Graves' hyperthyroidism was defined as no progression to ophthalmopathy during 18 months of follow-up. Hyperthyroidism patients were newly diagnosed, with disease duration under 2 months, and aged 18 to 65 years. Patients with uncontrolled infections, other autoimmune diseases, pregnancy or lactation were excluded. Diagnoses were established on the basis of clinical symptoms, serum thyroxine and TRAb, thyroid ultrasound, and orbital computed tomography. PBMCs were isolated from about 9 ml of fresh peripheral blood by Ficoll-Paque density gradient centrifugation. Total RNA was extracted with Trizol reagent, and quality was checked on an Agilent 2100 Bioanalyzer. Compared with germline, V lacks 7 bases and J lacks 7 bases; bases without a gene match: 6. The CDR3 sequence holds 14 residues, the cysteine and phenylalanine included. CDR3 DNA only is kept here, 42 bases in frame from base 1. Per the germline V gene, SNHLY is the CDR1 and FYNNEI is the CDR2.

On this clonotype itself: Its antigen is unknown. No much larger clone is present one base from it, and per-base qualities are unavailable.

Overall study results and their limits: Most expanded thyroid clonotypes (frequency above 0.001) were also detected in blood, a finding suggesting that blood repertoires may reflect thyroid immune responses. A 13 V-J signature model separated ophthalmopathy from stable hyperthyroidism, with approximately 86% sensitivity and roughly 82% specificity in cross-validation and 80%/75% in testing. No statistical method was used to fix the sample size in advance, and group allocation was not hidden from the investigators. During validation, the model predicted progression to ophthalmopathy a median of approximately six months ahead of onset, with approximately 70% sensitivity and roughly 72% specificity.

This receptor was identified in a woman between 40 and 55 years old with Graves' hyperthyroidism. The rearrangement combines TRBV2 with TRBJ2-7; the central 14 bases match TRBD2. The sample taken for sequencing was blood. The CDR3 region: CASKPTSGGEEQYF. The nucleotide sequence is given as TGTGCCAGCAAGCCGACTAGCGGGGGGGAAGAGCAGTACTTC.